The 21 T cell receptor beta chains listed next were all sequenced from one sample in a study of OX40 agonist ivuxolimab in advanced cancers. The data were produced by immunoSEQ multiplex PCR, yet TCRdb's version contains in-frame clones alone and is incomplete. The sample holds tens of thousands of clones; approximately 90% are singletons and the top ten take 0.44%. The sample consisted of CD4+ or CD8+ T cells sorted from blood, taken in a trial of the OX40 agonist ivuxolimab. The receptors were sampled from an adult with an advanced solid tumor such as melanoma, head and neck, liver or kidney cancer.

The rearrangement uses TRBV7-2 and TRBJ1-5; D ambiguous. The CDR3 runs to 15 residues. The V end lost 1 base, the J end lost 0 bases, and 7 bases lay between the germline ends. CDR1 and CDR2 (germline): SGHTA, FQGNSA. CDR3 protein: CASSLVGYSNQPQHF. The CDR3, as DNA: TGTGCCAGCAGCTTAGTAGGGTATAGCAATCAGCCCCAGCATTTT.

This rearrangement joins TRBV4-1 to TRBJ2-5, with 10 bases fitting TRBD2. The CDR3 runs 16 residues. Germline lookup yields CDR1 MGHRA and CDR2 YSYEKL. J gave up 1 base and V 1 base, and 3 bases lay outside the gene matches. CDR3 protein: CASSQAVAGGQETQYF. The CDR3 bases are TGCGCCAGCAGCCAAGCGGTAGCGGGAGGCCAAGAGACCCAGTACTTC.

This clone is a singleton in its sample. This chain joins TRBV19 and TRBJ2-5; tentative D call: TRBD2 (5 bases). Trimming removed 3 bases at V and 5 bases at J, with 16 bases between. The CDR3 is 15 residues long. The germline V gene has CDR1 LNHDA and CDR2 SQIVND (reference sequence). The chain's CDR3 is CASSMERLTKETQYF. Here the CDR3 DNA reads TGTGCCAGTAGTATGGAAAGACTAACCAAGGAGACCCAGTACTTC. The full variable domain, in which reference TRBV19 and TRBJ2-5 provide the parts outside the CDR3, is DGGITQSPKYLFRKEGQNVTLSCEQNLNHDAMYWYRQDPGQGLRLIYYSQIVNDFQKGDIAEGYSVSREKKESFPLTVTSAQKNPTAFYLCASSMERLTKETQYFGPGTRLLVL.

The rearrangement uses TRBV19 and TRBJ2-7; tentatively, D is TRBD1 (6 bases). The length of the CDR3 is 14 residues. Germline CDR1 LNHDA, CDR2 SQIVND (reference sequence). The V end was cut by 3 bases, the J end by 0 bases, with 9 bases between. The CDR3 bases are TGTGCCAGTAGTATGGGGGACAACTCCTACGAGCAGTACTTC. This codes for CASSMGDNSYEQYF. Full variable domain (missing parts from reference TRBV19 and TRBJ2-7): DGGITQSPKYLFRKEGQNVTLSCEQNLNHDAMYWYRQDPGQGLRLIYYSQIVNDFQKGDIAEGYSVSREKKESFPLTVTSAQKNPTAFYLCASSMGDNSYEQYFGPGTRLTVT.

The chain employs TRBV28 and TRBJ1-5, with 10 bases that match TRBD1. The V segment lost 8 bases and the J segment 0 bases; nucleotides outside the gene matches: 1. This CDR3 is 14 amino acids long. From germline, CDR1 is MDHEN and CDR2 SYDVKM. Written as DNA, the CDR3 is TGTGCCAGCGGACAGGGGGTTAGCAATCAGCCCCAGCATTTT. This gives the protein CASGQGVSNQPQHF.

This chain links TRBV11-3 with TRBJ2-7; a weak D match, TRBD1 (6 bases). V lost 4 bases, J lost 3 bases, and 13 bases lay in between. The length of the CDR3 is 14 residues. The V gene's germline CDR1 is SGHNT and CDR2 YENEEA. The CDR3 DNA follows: TGTGCCAGCAGCTCCATCCTGGACAGCTACGAGCAGTACTTC. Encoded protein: CASSSILDSYEQYF.

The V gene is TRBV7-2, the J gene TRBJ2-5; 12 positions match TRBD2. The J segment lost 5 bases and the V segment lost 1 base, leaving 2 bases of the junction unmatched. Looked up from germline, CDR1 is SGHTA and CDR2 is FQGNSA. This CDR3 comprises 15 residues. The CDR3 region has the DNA TGTGCCAGCAGCTTAGGACTAGCGGGAGTTGAGACCCAGTACTTC. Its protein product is CASSLGLAGVETQYF.

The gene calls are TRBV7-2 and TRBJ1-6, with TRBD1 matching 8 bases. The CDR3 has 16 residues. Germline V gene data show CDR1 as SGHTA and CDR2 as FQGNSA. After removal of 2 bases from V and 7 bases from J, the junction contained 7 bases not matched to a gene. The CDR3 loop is CASSLFLTGENSPLHF. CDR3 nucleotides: TGTGCCAGCAGCTTATTCCTGACAGGGGAGAATTCACCCCTCCACTTT. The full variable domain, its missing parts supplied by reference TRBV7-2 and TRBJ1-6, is GAGVSQSPSNKVTEKGKDVELRCDPISGHTALYWYRQSLGQGLEFLIYFQGNSAPDKSGLPSDRFSAERTGGSVSTLTIQRTQQEDSAVYLCASSLFLTGENSPLHFGNGTRLTVT.

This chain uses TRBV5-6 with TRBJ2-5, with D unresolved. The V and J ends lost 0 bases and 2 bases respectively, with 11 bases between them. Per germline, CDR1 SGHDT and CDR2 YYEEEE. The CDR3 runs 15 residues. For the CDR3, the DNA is TGTGCCAGCAGCTTGGAAAGAACCTCACAAGAGACCCAGTACTTC. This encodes CASSLERTSQETQYF.

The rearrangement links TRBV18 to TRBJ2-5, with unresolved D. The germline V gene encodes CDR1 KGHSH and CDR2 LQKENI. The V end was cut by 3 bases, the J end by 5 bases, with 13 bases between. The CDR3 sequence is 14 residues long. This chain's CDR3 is CASSPGVSGETQYF. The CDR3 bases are TGTGCCAGCTCACCCGGCGTCAGTGGGGAGACCCAGTACTTC.

The CDR3 here is CASSLREIAKNIQYF. As DNA, the CDR3 is TGTGCCAGCAGCTTACGGGAGATAGCCAAAAACATTCAGTACTTC. The chain has TRBV5-6 and TRBJ2-4, with D maybe TRBD2 (6 bases). The CDR3 runs to 15 residues. Trimming shortened V by 2 bases and J by 0 bases, and 9 bases separated the two germline ends. The germline V gene has CDR1 SGHDT and CDR2 YYEEEE.

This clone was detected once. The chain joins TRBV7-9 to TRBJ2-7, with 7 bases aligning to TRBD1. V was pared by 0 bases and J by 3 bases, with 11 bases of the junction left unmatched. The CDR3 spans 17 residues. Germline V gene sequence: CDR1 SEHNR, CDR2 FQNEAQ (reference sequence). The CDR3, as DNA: TGTGCCAGCAGCTTAGCGTTGGCATGGCAGGGGGTCTACGAGCAGTACTTC. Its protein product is CASSLALAWQGVYEQYF.

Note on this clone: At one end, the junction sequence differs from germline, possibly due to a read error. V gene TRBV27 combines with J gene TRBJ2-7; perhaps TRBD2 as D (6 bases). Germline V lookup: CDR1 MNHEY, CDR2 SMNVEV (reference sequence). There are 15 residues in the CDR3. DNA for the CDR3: TGTGCCAGCAGTCCACCGGGACGGGGGTCCTCCGAGCAGTACTTC. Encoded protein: CASSPPGRGSSEQYF.

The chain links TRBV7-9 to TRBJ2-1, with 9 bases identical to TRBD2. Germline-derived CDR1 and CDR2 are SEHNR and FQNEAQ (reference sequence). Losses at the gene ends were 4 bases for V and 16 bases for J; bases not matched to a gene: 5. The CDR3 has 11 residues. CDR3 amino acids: CASSWSGRCFF. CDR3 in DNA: TGTGCCAGCAGCTGGAGCGGGAGGTGTTTCTTC.

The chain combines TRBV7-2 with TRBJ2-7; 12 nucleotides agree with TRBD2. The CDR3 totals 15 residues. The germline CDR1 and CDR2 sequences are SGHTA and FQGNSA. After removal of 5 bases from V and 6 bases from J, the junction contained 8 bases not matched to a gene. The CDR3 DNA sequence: TGTGCCAGCAGCCCACCGGGACTAGCGGGTCCCGAGCAGTACTTC. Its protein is CASSPPGLAGPEQYF.

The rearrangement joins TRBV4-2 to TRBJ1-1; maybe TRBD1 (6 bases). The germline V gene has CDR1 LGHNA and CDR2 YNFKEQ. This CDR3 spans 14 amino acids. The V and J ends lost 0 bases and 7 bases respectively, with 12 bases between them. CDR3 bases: TGTGCCAGCAGCCAAGATAGGGGGGGATTTGAAGCTTTCTTT. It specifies CASSQDRGGFEAFF.

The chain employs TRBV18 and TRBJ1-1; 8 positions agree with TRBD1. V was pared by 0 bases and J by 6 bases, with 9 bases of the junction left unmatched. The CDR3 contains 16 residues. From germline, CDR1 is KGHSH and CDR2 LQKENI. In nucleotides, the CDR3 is TGTGCCAGCTCACCACCGATTCAGGGGGCGTATGCTGAAGCTTTCTTT. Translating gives CASSPPIQGAYAEAFF.

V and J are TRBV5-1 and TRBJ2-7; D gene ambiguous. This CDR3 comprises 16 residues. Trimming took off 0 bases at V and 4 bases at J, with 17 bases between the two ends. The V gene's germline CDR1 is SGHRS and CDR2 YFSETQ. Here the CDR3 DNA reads TGCGCCAGCAGCTTGGGAAAGACTGACCTTACTTACGAGCAGTACTTC. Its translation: CASSLGKTDLTYEQYF.

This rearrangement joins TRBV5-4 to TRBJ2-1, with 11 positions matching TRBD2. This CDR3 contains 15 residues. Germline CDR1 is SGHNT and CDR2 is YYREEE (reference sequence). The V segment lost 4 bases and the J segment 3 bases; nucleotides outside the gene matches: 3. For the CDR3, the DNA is TGTGCCAGCAGCCCGGGACTAGCGGACTACAATGAGCAGTTCTTC. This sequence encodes CASSPGLADYNEQFF. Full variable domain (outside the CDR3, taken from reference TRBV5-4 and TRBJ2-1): ETGVTQSPTHLIKTRGQQVTLRCSSQSGHNTVSWYQQALGQGPQFIFQYYREEENGRGNFPPRFSGLQFPNYSSELNVNALELDDSALYLCASSPGLADYNEQFFGPGTRLTVL.

The CDR3 is CASSNPDTHEQYF. The CDR3 nucleotides read TGTGCCAGCAGCAATCCGGACACCCACGAGCAGTACTTC. This chain connects TRBV13 to TRBJ2-7; the D gene is possibly TRBD1 (5 bases). This CDR3 has 13 amino acids. Germline CDR1 PRHDT, CDR2 FYEKMQ (reference sequence). Between the trimmed V and J ends, which lost 5 bases and 5 bases, there was a span of 13 bases.

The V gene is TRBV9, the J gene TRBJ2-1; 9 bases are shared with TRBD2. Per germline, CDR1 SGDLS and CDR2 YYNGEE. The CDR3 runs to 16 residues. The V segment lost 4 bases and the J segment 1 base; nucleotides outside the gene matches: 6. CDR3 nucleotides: TGTGCCAGCAGCCCTGGGGCGGGAGGGTCCTACAATGAGCAGTTCTTC. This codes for CASSPGAGGSYNEQFF.